This passage covers 32 T cell receptor beta chains from one sample sequenced in a study of blood T cell repertoires in COVID-19 (dated by TCRdb to about 2020). The method behind the library was the immunoSEQ multiplex PCR assay. TCRdb stores this immuneACCESS table with in-frame sequences only. Part of the clones is absent; in the studies checked, under half of the shortfall reflects unresolved V genes, and no reason is known for the rest. Across this sample there are 250,000 to 350,000 clones, with around nine tenths seen only once. Clones ranked in the top ten supply 5.5% to 7% of the sample. Sequencing input: PBMCs or T cells enriched from blood (not recorded which). These TCRs come from a woman in her thirties who had recovered from COVID-19.

This chain connects TRBV29-1 to TRBJ1-1; 7 bases map to TRBD1. The CDR3 has 13 amino acids. Trimming removed 6 bases from V and 4 bases from J; junction bases left unmatched: 8. Germline V gene data show CDR1 as SQVTM and CDR2 as ANQGSEA. The DNA of the CDR3 is TGCAGCGTCCAAGGGGGCGGCGGCACTGAAGCTTTCTTT. Its protein product is CSVQGGGGTEAFF.

The CDR3, as DNA: TGTGCCAGCAGTTACGGGGGGGTCAATGAGCAGTTCTTC. This sequence encodes CASSYGGVNEQFF. V gene TRBV6-5 combines with J gene TRBJ2-1, with 7 bases lining up with TRBD2. With V trimmed by 2 bases and J by 6 bases, 1 base remained unmatched. Germline V gene data show CDR1 as MNHEY and CDR2 as SVGAGI. CDR3 size: 13 residues.

The chain's CDR3 is CATHETLPTRWYF. The CDR3 nucleotides are TGTGCCACCCACGAAACACTACCCACTCGGTGGTACTTC. This chain joins TRBV27 and TRBJ2-5; D is unresolved. Germline V CDR1 and CDR2: MNHEY, SMNVEV (reference sequence). V dropped 10 bases and J dropped 13 bases, with 25 bases sitting between them. The CDR3 runs to 13 residues.

This chain connects TRBV2 to TRBJ1-6, with D possibly being TRBD1 (6 bases). The V gene's germline CDR1 is SNHLY and CDR2 FYNNEI. V lost 3 bases and J lost 9, with 15 bases in between. This CDR3 spans 15 amino acids. The CDR3 nucleotides read TGTGCCAGCAGTGACAGCGGGGGGCAGGTTTCACCCCTCCACTTT. Translation: CASSDSGGQVSPLHF.

V and J are TRBV14 and TRBJ2-1; 8 bases match TRBD1. This CDR3 spans 12 amino acids. Germline lookup yields CDR1 SGHDN and CDR2 FVKESK. V lost 2 bases to trimming and J lost 9 bases; unmatched junction nucleotides: 0. The CDR3 loop reads CASSQTGGEQFF. As DNA, the CDR3 is TGTGCCAGCAGCCAAACAGGGGGTGAGCAGTTCTTC.

This chain connects TRBV9 to TRBJ1-4; 8 nucleotides match TRBD1. J gave up 7 bases and V 3 bases, and 5 bases lay outside the gene matches. Germline-derived CDR1 and CDR2 are SGDLS and YYNGEE. The CDR3 sequence is 14 residues long. The CDR3 here is CASSAQGASEKLFF. The CDR3 nucleotides read TGTGCCAGCAGCGCCCAGGGGGCGAGTGAAAAACTGTTTTTT.

The chain joins TRBV12-3 or TRBV12-4 to TRBJ1-6; D uncertain. V was trimmed by 3 bases and J by 6 bases, leaving 6 bases between them. The CDR3 is 13 amino acids. The CDR3 DNA is TGTGCCAGCAGTTTTTCTCTTAATTCACCCCTCCACTTT. It specifies CASSFSLNSPLHF.

This chain uses TRBV7-9 with TRBJ2-5; 12 positions match TRBD2. The ends lost 8 bases at V and 4 bases at J; junction bases unmatched: 2. The CDR3 sequence is 13 residues long. The V gene's germline CDR1 is SEHNR and CDR2 FQNEAQ (reference sequence). The DNA of the CDR3 is TGTGCCAGCCAACTAGCGGGGGGAGAGACCCAGTACTTC. Protein sequence: CASQLAGGETQYF.

The genes are TRBV5-1 and TRBJ1-1; D might be TRBD1 (5 bases). Germline V CDR1 and CDR2: SGHRS, YFSETQ. The CDR3 consists of 15 residues. V lost 0 bases to trimming and J lost 2 bases, with 11 bases between them. CDR3 amino acids: CASSLGGTANTEAFF. CDR3 bases: TGCGCCAGCAGCTTGGGAGGGACTGCCAACACTGAAGCTTTCTTT.

This clone was observed once. The genes are TRBV14 and TRBJ1-1, with TRBD1 matching 10 bases. Germline CDR1 is SGHDN and CDR2 is FVKESK. This CDR3 is 16 amino acids long. The V and J ends lost 4 bases and 1 base, in that order; junction bases with no gene match: 6. In DNA form, the CDR3 reads TGTGCCAGCAGCCGAAAATGGACAGGGGGGAACACTGAAGCTTTCTTT. As protein: CASSRKWTGGNTEAFF. Using reference TRBV14 and TRBJ1-1 for the parts outside the CDR3, the full variable domain is EAGVTQFPSHSVIEKGQTVTLRCDPISGHDNLYWYRRVMGKEIKFLLHFVKESKQDESGMPNNRFLAERTGGTYSTLKVQPAELEDSGVYFCASSRKWTGGNTEAFFGQGTRLTVV.

This chain links TRBV9 with TRBJ1-4; 9 bases are a match to TRBD1. Germline CDR1 reads SGDLS; CDR2 reads YYNGEE. This CDR3 has 15 residues. The junction had 7 bases not matched to a gene; V was cut back by 2 bases and J by 8 bases. The CDR3 is CASSVLGQGGEKLFF. The CDR3 DNA is TGTGCCAGCAGCGTCCTGGGACAGGGAGGCGAAAAACTGTTTTTT. The complete variable domain, with remaining parts taken from reference TRBV9 and TRBJ1-4, reads DSGVTQTPKHLITATGQRVTLRCSPRSGDLSVYWYQQSLDQGLQFLIQYYNGEERAKGNILERFSAQQFPDLHSELNLSSLELGDSALYFCASSVLGQGGEKLFFGSGTQLSVL.

There are a few counts of this clone. J is TRBJ2-1 and V is TRBV4-3; D possibly corresponds to TRBD2 (5 bases). Trimming pared 0 bases from V and 9 bases from J, leaving 12 bases between. Per the germline V gene, CDR1 is LGHNA and CDR2 is YSLEER. This CDR3 is built from 14 residues. Here the CDR3 reads CASSQDNVRGEQFF. CDR3 nucleotide sequence: TGCGCCAGCAGCCAAGATAACGTCCGGGGTGAGCAGTTCTTC.

The chain joins TRBV5-1 to TRBJ1-2; no firm D call. V was clipped by 5 bases and J by 3 bases, with 20 bases between them. This CDR3 spans 16 amino acids. Germline lookup yields CDR1 SGHRS and CDR2 YFSETQ. The CDR3 coding sequence is TGCGCCAGCAGATACCTCGAGGGTGTAGGGTACTATGGCTACACCTTC. It is translated as CASRYLEGVGYYGYTF.

The chain combines TRBV6-1 with TRBJ2-2; TRBD1 might be the D (5 bases). Germline V gene lookup returns CDR1 MNHNS and CDR2 SASEGT. Trimming took 2 bases from V and 1 from J, leaving 8 bases between them. This CDR3 is 15 amino acids long. The CDR3 nucleotides read TGTGCCAGCAGTGAAACTGGACAGAACACCGGGGAGCTGTTTTTT. Amino acids: CASSETGQNTGELFF.

This clone was seen a single time. V gene TRBV7-9 combines with J gene TRBJ2-3, with 11 bases matching TRBD1. The CDR3 covers 16 residues. Looked up from germline, CDR1 is SEHNR and CDR2 is FQNEAQ (reference sequence). The V segment lost 5 bases and the J segment 7 bases; nucleotides outside the gene matches: 11. The CDR3 nucleotides read TGTGCCAGCAGCCGAGCCGGGACAGGGGGTTTCAATACGCAGTATTTT. It is translated as CASSRAGTGGFNTQYF.

The rearrangement uses TRBV5-1 and TRBJ2-5, with D maybe TRBD1 (5 bases). Germline CDR1 reads SGHRS; CDR2 reads YFSETQ. V lost 4 bases and J 5 bases, leaving 21 bases between the germline ends. The CDR3 sequence is 16 residues long. This CDR3 is CASSPSLQVLGETQYF. CDR3 in DNA: TGCGCCAGCAGCCCCTCCTTACAGGTGCTGGGGGAGACCCAGTACTTC. Drawing the rest from reference TRBV5-1 and TRBJ2-5, the complete variable domain is KAGVTQTPRYLIKTRGQQVTLSCSPISGHRSVSWYQQTPGQGLQFLFEYFSETQRNKGNFPGRFSGRQFSNSRSEMNVSTLELGDSALYLCASSPSLQVLGETQYFGPGTRLLVL.

V and J are TRBV12-5 and TRBJ2-7; the D gene is possibly TRBD1 (6 bases). CDR1 LGHNT and CDR2 FRNRAP come from the germline V gene. The V end was cut by 2 bases, the J end by 4 bases, with 15 bases between. The CDR3 is 15 amino acids. The CDR3: CASGLTRTEKYEQYF. The CDR3, as DNA: TGTGCTAGTGGTTTGACTAGGACAGAAAAATACGAGCAGTACTTC.

The chain has TRBV27 and TRBJ1-2, with TRBD1 identical over 9 bases. The V gene's germline CDR1 is MNHEY and CDR2 SMNVEV (reference sequence). This CDR3 is built from 13 residues. Germline trimming cut 4 bases from V and 8 bases from J; bases unmatched to any gene: 5. The CDR3 DNA follows: TGTGCCAGCAGTTACACAGGGGGCGACGGCTACACCTTC. Encoded protein: CASSYTGGDGYTF.

The chain employs TRBV4-3 and TRBJ1-1; the D gene is possibly TRBD1 (6 bases). The CDR3 spans 16 residues. Germline assignment: CDR1 LGHNA and CDR2 YSLEER. Trimming left V 1 base short and J 1 base short, with 13 bases between. CDR3 amino acids: CASSQGGGHPNTEAFF. The CDR3 coding sequence is TGCGCCAGCAGCCAAGGAGGGGGACACCCGAACACTGAAGCTTTCTTT.

The V call is TRBV4-2, the J call TRBJ2-7; D is possibly TRBD2 (5 bases). This CDR3 spans 13 amino acids. The germline CDR1 and CDR2 sequences are LGHNA and YNFKEQ. V lost 5 bases, J lost 6 bases, and 14 bases lay in between. CDR3 loop: CASSFGVGREQYF. The CDR3 DNA reads as TGTGCCAGCAGCTTCGGGGTAGGGCGCGAGCAGTACTTC.

This chain joins TRBV7-9 and TRBJ1-1; 7 positions match TRBD1. CDR3 length: 13 residues. The V gene's germline CDR1 is SEHNR and CDR2 FQNEAQ (reference sequence). Trimming took 8 bases from V and 4 from J; bases not matched to a gene: 7. CDR3 region: CASDRQGGTEAFF. The CDR3 DNA is TGTGCCAGCGACCGACAGGGTGGCACTGAAGCTTTCTTT.

The chain is built from TRBV5-1 and TRBJ1-2; no clear D gene. The CDR3 length is 15 residues. Trimming shortened V by 0 bases and J by 0 bases, and 9 bases separated the two germline ends. Germline assignment: CDR1 SGHRS and CDR2 YFSETQ. CDR3 loop: CASSLGSTTNYGYTF. The CDR3 coding sequence is TGCGCCAGCAGCTTGGGCTCCACTACTAACTATGGCTACACCTTC.

The rearrangement joins TRBV12-3 or TRBV12-4 to TRBJ2-1; 9 bases match TRBD2. The J segment lost 12 bases and the V segment lost 3 bases, leaving 6 bases of the junction unmatched. CDR3 length equals 13 residues. The CDR3 region has the DNA TGTGCCAGCAGTTTCCTGGCGGGGGGGAGGCAGTTCTTC. Its translation: CASSFLAGGRQFF.

This clone was found once. This chain joins TRBV21-1 and TRBJ1-4. TRBV21-1 is a listed pseudogene. The CDR3 has 13 amino acids. The CDR3 region has the DNA TGTGCCAGCACTCAGACGGGAAATGAAAAACTGTTTTTT. This gives the protein CASTQTGNEKLFF.

This clone was recorded once. The chain recombines TRBV18 with TRBJ1-6; no clear D gene. The germline gives CDR1 KGHSH, CDR2 LQKENI. This CDR3 spans 15 amino acids. Trimming stripped 2 bases from V and 7 bases from J, with 12 bases between. CDR3 DNA: TGTGCCAGCTCACCAATGGGGAGCTTAAATTCACCCCTCCACTTT. Protein: CASSPMGSLNSPLHF.

The chain uses TRBV13 and TRBJ2-5; 7 nucleotides line up with TRBD1. The CDR3 spans 13 residues. V trimming: 5 bases; J trimming: 5 bases; junction bases outside the gene matches: 5. In germline, CDR1 is PRHDT, CDR2 FYEKMQ (reference sequence). The CDR3 loop is CASSTGTAETQYF. CDR3 nucleotide sequence: TGTGCCAGCAGCACCGGGACAGCGGAGACCCAGTACTTC.

This clone is a singleton in its sample. CDR3 in amino acids: CASSRGTDQETQYF. In nucleotides, the CDR3 is TGCGCCAGCAGCCGCGGGACAGACCAAGAGACCCAGTACTTC. The gene calls are TRBV5-1 and TRBJ2-5; D possibly corresponds to TRBD1 (7 bases). The V end lost 4 bases, the J end lost 0 bases, and 10 bases lay between the germline ends. CDR3 length: 14 residues. Per the germline V gene, CDR1 is SGHRS and CDR2 is YFSETQ.

The chain joins TRBV5-1 to TRBJ2-7; 8 bases are shared with TRBD1. The junction had 2 bases not matched to a gene; V was cut back by 1 base and J by 2 bases. Germline V CDR1 and CDR2: SGHRS, YFSETQ. The CDR3 extends over 14 amino acids. The CDR3 is CASSLSGQAYEQYF. The DNA of the CDR3 is TGCGCCAGCAGCTTGTCGGGACAGGCCTACGAGCAGTACTTC.

This clone was counted a single time. The chain joins TRBV7-2 to TRBJ1-2; D is ambiguous. Germline V gene sequence: CDR1 SGHTA, CDR2 FQGNSA. V was pared by 1 base and J by 4 bases, with 10 bases between. The CDR3 runs to 14 residues. CDR3 sequence (DNA): TGTGCCAGCAGCTTAGGTTTCCGCAGCTATGGCTACACCTTC. This sequence encodes CASSLGFRSYGYTF.

V and J are TRBV18 and TRBJ2-7; 8 bases line up with TRBD1. V trimming: 3 bases; J trimming: 0 bases; junction bases outside the gene matches: 7. The CDR3 is made up of 16 amino acids. The V gene's germline CDR1 is KGHSH and CDR2 LQKENI. For the CDR3, the DNA is TGTGCCAGCTCACCGGGGACAGGCGACAGCTCCTACGAGCAGTACTTC. As protein: CASSPGTGDSSYEQYF.

The chain recombines TRBV7-9 with TRBJ2-6; perhaps TRBD1 as D (6 bases). Germline assignment: CDR1 SEHNR and CDR2 FQNEAQ (reference sequence). The CDR3 runs to 18 residues. V was pared by 5 bases and J by 1 base, with 18 bases between. CDR3 region: CASSLQQGSLSGANVLTF. CDR3 DNA sequence: TGTGCCAGCAGCCTACAACAGGGATCACTTTCTGGGGCCAACGTCCTGACTTTC.

The genes are TRBV30 and TRBJ2-7; the D gene is possibly TRBD1 (6 bases). The CDR3 has 13 amino acids. V was shortened by 2 bases and J by 5 bases, with 13 bases between the two germline ends. CDR1 and CDR2 from the germline V gene are GTSNPN and SVGIG (reference sequence). The CDR3 region is CAWSPFGGDEQYF. In DNA form, the CDR3 reads TGTGCCTGGAGTCCCTTTGGGGGCGACGAGCAGTACTTC.